This T cell receptor beta chain is drawn from a study of radiotherapy plus CTLA-4 blockade in lung cancer. Study background: Objective responses were documented in 15% to 20% of patients, with disease control in about 29%.

CDR1 and CDR2 (germline): SGHRS, YFSETQ. CDR3 length: 16 residues. Of note for this clone: Its antigen is unidentified. The junction departs from the called germline gene at one end, perhaps through a read error.

Findings and limits, study-wide: Strongest reported response predictors: early blood clone changes and post-radiation interferon-beta. There was expansion of tumor-derived TCR clones in blood after radiotherapy plus ipilimumab.

This table comes from immunoSEQ multiplex PCR, and its TCRdb copy is limited to in-frame clones, with some not included. The sample shows fewer than 90,000 clones, roughly 80% of them seen only once. The specimen comprised peripheral blood, sampled from a patient treated with radiotherapy plus ipilimumab. The TCR was taken from a human donor with non-small cell lung cancer who had stable disease on radiotherapy plus ipilimumab. The genes are TRBV5-1 and TRBJ2-5; 7 positions agree with TRBD2. CDR3 sequence: CASSLKLGRYQGTQYF. The CDR3 bases are TGCGCCAGCAGCCTGAAACTCGGGAGGTACCAAGGGACCCAGTACTTC. Drawing the rest from reference TRBV5-1 and TRBJ2-5, the complete variable domain is KAGVTQTPRYLIKTRGQQVTLSCSPISGHRSVSWYQQTPGQGLQFLFEYFSETQRNKGNFPGRFSGRQFSNSRSEMNVSTLELGDSALYLCASSLKLGRYQGTQYFGPGTRLLVL.